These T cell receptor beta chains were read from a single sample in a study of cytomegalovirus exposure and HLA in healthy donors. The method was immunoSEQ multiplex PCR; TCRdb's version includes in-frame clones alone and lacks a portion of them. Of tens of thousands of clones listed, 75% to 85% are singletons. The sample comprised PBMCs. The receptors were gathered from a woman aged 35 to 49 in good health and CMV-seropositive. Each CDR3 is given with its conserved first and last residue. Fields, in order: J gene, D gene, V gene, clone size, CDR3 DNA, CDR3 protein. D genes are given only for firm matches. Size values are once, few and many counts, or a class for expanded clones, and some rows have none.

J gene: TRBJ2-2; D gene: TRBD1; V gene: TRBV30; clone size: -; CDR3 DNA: TGTGCCTGGACCCCGACAGGGGCCGGGGAGCTGTTTTTT; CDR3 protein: CAWTPTGAGELFF
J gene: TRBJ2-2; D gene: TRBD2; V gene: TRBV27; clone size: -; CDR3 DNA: TGTGCCAGCAGTGTGGGACTAGCTGCCGGGGAGCTGTTTTTT; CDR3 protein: CASSVGLAAGELFF
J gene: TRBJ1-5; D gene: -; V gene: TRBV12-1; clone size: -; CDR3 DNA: TGTGCCAGCCGCCGGCGGCAGATTCAGCCCCAGCATTTT; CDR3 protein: CASRRRQIQPQHF
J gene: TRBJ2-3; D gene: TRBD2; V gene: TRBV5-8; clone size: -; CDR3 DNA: TGTGCCAGCAGTCTCGCAGGACTAGCGTACACAGATACGCAGTATTTT; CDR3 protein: CASSLAGLAYTDTQYF
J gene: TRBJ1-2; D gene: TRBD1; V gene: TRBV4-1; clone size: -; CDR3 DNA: TGCGCCAGCAGCCAAGATACAGGGGTGCGGGTTGATGGCTACACCTTC; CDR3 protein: CASSQDTGVRVDGYTF
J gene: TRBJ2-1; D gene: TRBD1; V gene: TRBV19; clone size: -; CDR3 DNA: TGTGCCAGTAGTAAAACCGGGACAGGGACTCAAAATGAGCAGTTCTTC; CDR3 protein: CASSKTGTGTQNEQFF
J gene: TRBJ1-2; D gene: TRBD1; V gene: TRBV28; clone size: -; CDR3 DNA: TGTGCCAGCAGCGCAAGGGGGCAGGACGGCTACACCTTC; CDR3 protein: CASSARGQDGYTF
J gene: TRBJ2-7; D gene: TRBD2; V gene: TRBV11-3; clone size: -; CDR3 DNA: TGTGCCAGCAGCGACAGCGGGAGAAATGAGCAGTACTTC; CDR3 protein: CASSDSGRNEQYF
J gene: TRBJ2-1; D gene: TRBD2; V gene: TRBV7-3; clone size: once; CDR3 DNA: TGTGCCAGCAGCCCCGGGACTAGCGGTTACAATGAGCAGTTCTTC; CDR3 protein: CASSPGTSGYNEQFF
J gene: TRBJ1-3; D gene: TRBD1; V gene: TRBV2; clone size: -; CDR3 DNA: TGTGCCACAATACCGACAGGGTCCTTGGACACCATATATTTT; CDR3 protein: CATIPTGSLDTIYF
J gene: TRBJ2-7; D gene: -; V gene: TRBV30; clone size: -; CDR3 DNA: TGTGCCTGGAGTCGGTCTTGGGGCGACGAGCAGTACTTC; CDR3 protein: CAWSRSWGDEQYF
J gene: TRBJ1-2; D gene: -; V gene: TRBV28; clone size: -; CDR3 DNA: TGTGCCAGCAAGTCAGGGCACTCAGTCTATGGCTACACCTTC; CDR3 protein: CASKSGHSVYGYTF
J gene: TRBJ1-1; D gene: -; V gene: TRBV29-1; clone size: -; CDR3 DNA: TGCAGCGCTGGACAGCTTGAAGCTTTCTTT; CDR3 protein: CSAGQLEAFF
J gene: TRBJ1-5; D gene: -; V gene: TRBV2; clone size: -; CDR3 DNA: TGTGCCAGCAGTGAGTCGGGGAACAATCAGCCCCAGCATTTT; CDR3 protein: CASSESGNNQPQHF
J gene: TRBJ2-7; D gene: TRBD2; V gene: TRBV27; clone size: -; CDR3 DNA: TGTGCCAGCAGTTTAACTAGCGGGGCTGTCGAGCAGTACTTC; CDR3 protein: CASSLTSGAVEQYF
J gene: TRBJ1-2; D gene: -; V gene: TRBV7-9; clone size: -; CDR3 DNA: TGTGCCAGCAGCTTGGACAGCTATGGCTACACCTTC; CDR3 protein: CASSLDSYGYTF
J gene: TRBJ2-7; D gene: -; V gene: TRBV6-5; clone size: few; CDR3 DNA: TGTGCCAGCAGTGCTGCAGGATTAGGCGAGCAGTACTTC; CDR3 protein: CASSAAGLGEQYF
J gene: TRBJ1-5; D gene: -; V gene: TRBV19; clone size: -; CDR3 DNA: TGTGCCAGTAGGGTAGGGGGGGGAGGCAATCAGCCCCAGCATTTT; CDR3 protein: CASRVGGGGNQPQHF
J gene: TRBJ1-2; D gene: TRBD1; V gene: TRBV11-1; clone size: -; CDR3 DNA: TGTGCCAGCAGCTTTAACAGGGGAAAGAACTATGGCTACACCTTC; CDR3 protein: CASSFNRGKNYGYTF
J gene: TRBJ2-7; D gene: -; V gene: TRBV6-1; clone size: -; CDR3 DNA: TGTGCCAGCAGGGGCTTCTCCTACGAGCAGTACTTC; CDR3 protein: CASRGFSYEQYF
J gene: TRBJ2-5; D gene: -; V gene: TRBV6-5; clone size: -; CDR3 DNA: TGTGCCAGCAGTTACGGCGGGGCAGCTATGCAAGAGACCCAGTACTTC; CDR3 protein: CASSYGGAAMQETQYF
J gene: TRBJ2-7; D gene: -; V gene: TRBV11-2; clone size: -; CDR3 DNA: TGTGCCAGCAGCCAGTACGAGCAGTACTTC; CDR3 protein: CASSQYEQYF
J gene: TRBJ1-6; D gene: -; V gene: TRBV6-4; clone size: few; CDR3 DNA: TGTGCCAGCAGCCCGGACAGTTCAAATTCACCCCTCCACTTT; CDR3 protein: CASSPDSSNSPLHF
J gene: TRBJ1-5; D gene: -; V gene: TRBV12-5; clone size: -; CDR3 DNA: TGTGCTAGTGGTTTGGTAAACTCCCTTGATCAGCCCCAGCATTTT; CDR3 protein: CASGLVNSLDQPQHF
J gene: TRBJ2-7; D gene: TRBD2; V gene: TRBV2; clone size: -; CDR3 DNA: TGTGCCAGCACCGCGAGAGGGCTAGCGGTTAGTTACGAGCAGTACTTC; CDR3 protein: CASTARGLAVSYEQYF
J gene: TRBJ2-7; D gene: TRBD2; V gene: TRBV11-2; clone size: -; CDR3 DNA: TGTGCCAGCAGCTTAGCGGGAGGGCCTTACGAGCAGTACTTC; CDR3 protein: CASSLAGGPYEQYF
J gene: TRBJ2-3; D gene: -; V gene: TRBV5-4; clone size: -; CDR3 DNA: TGTGCCAGCAGCTTGGCCGAGACAGGTCCTAGCACAGATACGCAGTATTTT; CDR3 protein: CASSLAETGPSTDTQYF
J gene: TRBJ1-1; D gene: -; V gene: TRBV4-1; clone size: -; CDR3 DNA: TGCGCCAGCAGCCAAGACGCCGGAGCGGGGAACACTGAAGCTTTCTTT; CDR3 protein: CASSQDAGAGNTEAFF
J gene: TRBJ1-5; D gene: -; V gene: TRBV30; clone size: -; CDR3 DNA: TGTGCCTGGAGCGCTTCAGGGTTGGGCAATCAGCCCCAGCATTTT; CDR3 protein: CAWSASGLGNQPQHF
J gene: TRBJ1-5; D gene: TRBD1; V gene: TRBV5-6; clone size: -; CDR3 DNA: TGTGCCAGCAGCAGGGGACAGGGCGCGGTAGGGCCCCAGCATTTT; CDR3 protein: CASSRGQGAVGPQHF
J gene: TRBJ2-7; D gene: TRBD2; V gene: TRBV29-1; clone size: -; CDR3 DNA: TGCAGCGTTTCCCCCGGGGGGGACGAGCAGTACTTC; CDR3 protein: CSVSPGGDEQYF